This entry concerns a single TCR beta chain. Its specificity is not known. Germline values: CDR1 SNHLY, CDR2 FYNNEI. This CDR3 contains 15 residues. Trimming cost V 6 bases and J 5 bases, with 19 bases left between them. This sample was included in a study of T cell responses to AZD1222 COVID-19 vaccine. Findings of the study overall: The CD4 TCRs associated with vaccination extended across spike and predominated at 160-218 and 743-854.

The assay was immunoSEQ multiplex PCR, and TCRdb's table has in-frame clones only and misses some. Found here are more than 150,000 clones, 90% of them singletons; the top ten hold less than 2%. This chain links TRBV2 with TRBJ1-2; TRBD1 is a possible D gene (5 bases). The sample was peripheral blood, taken on day 0 of AZD1222 vaccination. This clonotype was obtained from an adult in good health. The chain's CDR3 is CASSQVASGSYGYTF. CDR3 sequence (DNA): TGTGCCAGCAGCCAGGTTGCTTCAGGGTCTTATGGCTACACCTTC. Full variable domain (outside the CDR3, taken from reference TRBV2 and TRBJ1-2): EPEVTQTPSHQVTQMGQEVILRCVPISNHLYFYWYRQILGQKVEFLVSFYNNEISEKSEIFDDQFSVERPDGSNFTLKIRSTKLEDSAMYFCASSQVASGSYGYTFGSGTRLTVV.